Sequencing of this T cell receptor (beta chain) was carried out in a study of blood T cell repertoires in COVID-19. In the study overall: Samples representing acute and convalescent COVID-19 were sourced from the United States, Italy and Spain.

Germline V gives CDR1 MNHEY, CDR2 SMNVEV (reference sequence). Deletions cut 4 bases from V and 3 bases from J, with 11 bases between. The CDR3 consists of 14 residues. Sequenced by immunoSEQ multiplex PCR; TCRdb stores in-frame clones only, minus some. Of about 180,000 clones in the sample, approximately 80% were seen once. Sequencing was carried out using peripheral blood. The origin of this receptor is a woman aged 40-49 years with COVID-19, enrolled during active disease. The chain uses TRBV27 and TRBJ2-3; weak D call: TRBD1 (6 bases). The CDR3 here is CASSSAGETDTQYF. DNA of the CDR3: TGTGCCAGCAGTTCAGCAGGGGAAACAGATACGCAGTATTTT.